These 26 T cell receptor beta chains came from one sample sequenced in a study of CD8 T cells in Susac syndrome. It was with random hexamers that about 0.45 to 1 ug RNA was reverse transcribed. MiXCR was run by TCRdb on the immunoSEQ multiplex PCR reads, yielding one entry per CDR3 protein. The sample contains some 220,000 distinct CDR3 sequences, 95% of which appear only once. The sequenced material came from CD4+ T cells from PBMCs. The receptors derive from a human donor with multiple sclerosis.

The chain couples TRBV12-3 or TRBV12-4 to TRBJ2-1; D ambiguous. Trimming removed 3 bases from V and 4 bases from J, with 10 bases in between. The CDR3 is 14 residues long. The CDR3 coding sequence is TGTGCCAGCAGTTTCCTTACGATATACAATGAGCAGTTCTTC. Protein: CASSFLTIYNEQFF.

The chain couples TRBV5-1 to TRBJ2-7; D is undetermined. The CDR3 covers 14 residues. V was shortened by 0 bases and J by 1 base, with 8 bases between the two germline ends. Germline V gene lookup returns CDR1 SGHRS and CDR2 YFSETQ. The CDR3 DNA reads as TGCGCCAGCAGCTTGGAGGGCAGTTCCTACGAGCAGTACTTC. This codes for CASSLEGSSYEQYF.

The genes are TRBV30 and TRBJ1-2; no definite D call. CDR3 length: 13 residues. V lost 1 base and J lost 6, with 12 bases in between. CDR1 and CDR2 from the germline V gene are GTSNPN and SVGIG (reference sequence). The CDR3 reads CAWSGPSGDGYTF. The CDR3 DNA reads TGTGCCTGGAGTGGGCCTTCCGGGGATGGCTACACCTTC.

V is TRBV29-1 and J is TRBJ2-7; 7 bases line up with TRBD1. The CDR3 contains 13 residues. J was trimmed by 5 bases and V by 6 bases; bases with no gene match: 10. Germline lookup yields CDR1 SQVTM and CDR2 ANQGSEA. CDR3 region: CSVKVQGRDEQYF. DNA for the CDR3: TGCAGCGTCAAGGTACAGGGGCGGGACGAGCAGTACTTC.

J is TRBJ2-7 and V is TRBV6-5, with D perhaps TRBD1 (5 bases). The ends were cut back, 6 bases at V and 10 bases at J, with 16 bases in the middle. The CDR3 contains 12 residues. CDR1 and CDR2 (germline): MNHEY, SVGAGI. This chain's CDR3 is CASRTSGLTQYF. As DNA, the CDR3 is TGTGCCAGCAGAACATCAGGGTTAACTCAGTACTTC.

The rearrangement links TRBV7-6 to TRBJ1-5; D unclear. The V end lost 3 bases, the J end lost 3 bases, and 9 bases lay between the germline ends. Germline loops: CDR1 SGHVS, CDR2 FNYEAQ. CDR3 length: 14 amino acids. The CDR3 coding sequence is TGTGCCAGCAGCTTTTCCGACAACAATCAGCCCCAGCATTTT. Translated, it gives CASSFSDNNQPQHF.

The rearrangement joins TRBV3-1 to TRBJ1-6; D call uncertain. CDR3 length equals 17 residues. Germline CDR1 is LGHDT and CDR2 is YNNKEL (reference sequence). Trimming shortened V by 0 bases and J by 0 bases, and 9 bases separated the two germline ends. The CDR3 loop is CASSQDQRSSYNSPLHF. The CDR3 region has the DNA TGTGCCAGCAGCCAAGATCAGAGGAGCTCCTATAATTCACCCCTCCACTTT.

This clonotype was observed once. This chain connects TRBV20-1 to TRBJ2-1, with D hard to call. The V gene's germline CDR1 is DFQATT and CDR2 SNEGSKA (reference sequence). V lost 3 bases and J lost 6, with 12 bases in between. This CDR3 contains 13 residues. CDR3 loop: CSARNEWGNEQFF. The CDR3 coding sequence is TGCAGTGCTAGGAATGAGTGGGGCAATGAGCAGTTCTTC.

The CDR3 DNA is TGCAGCGTTGTGGGATCCGGGGAGCTGTTTTTT. This gives the protein CSVVGSGELFF. This chain uses TRBV29-1 with TRBJ2-2; no clear D gene. Deletions cut 4 bases from V and 6 bases from J, with 6 bases between. Germline assignment: CDR1 SQVTM and CDR2 ANQGSEA. The CDR3 is 11 amino acids.

The V gene is TRBV27, the J gene TRBJ2-5, with TRBD1 matching over 8 bases. The trim removed 6 bases at V and 5 bases at J, leaving 8 bases unmatched. This CDR3 is built from 14 residues. CDR1 MNHEY and CDR2 SMNVEV come from the germline V gene (reference sequence). The CDR3 DNA reads as TGTGCCAGCAGCCATGGCAGGGGGCGGGAGACCCAGTACTTC. Protein product: CASSHGRGRETQYF.

CDR3 region: CASSGRGSSGYNEQFF. CDR3 in DNA: TGTGCCAGCAGCGGGCGGGGGTCTAGCGGCTACAATGAGCAGTTCTTC. The gene calls are TRBV9 and TRBJ2-1; 7 nucleotides agree with TRBD2. The trim removed 3 bases at V and 3 bases at J, leaving 9 bases unmatched. Germline V lookup: CDR1 SGDLS, CDR2 YYNGEE. The length of the CDR3 is 16 residues.

The J gene is TRBJ2-7, the V gene TRBV20-1, with 8 bases that match TRBD1. The CDR3 runs 12 residues. Germline CDR1 DFQATT, CDR2 SNEGSKA (reference sequence). Trimming cost V 6 bases and J 5 bases; bases outside gene matches: 6. The DNA for the CDR3 is TGCAGTGCGGATCGACAGGGGAACGAGCAGTACTTC. Its translation: CSADRQGNEQYF.

The chain uses TRBV12-3 or TRBV12-4 and TRBJ2-2, with a tentative D call TRBD2 (6 bases). The CDR3 loop spans 15 amino acids. Trimming shortened V by 6 bases and J by 6 bases, and 17 bases separated the two germline ends. This CDR3 reads CASRTRDFASGELFF. CDR3 nucleotides: TGTGCCAGCAGAACCCGGGACTTCGCCTCCGGGGAGCTGTTTTTT.

The chain recombines TRBV6-1 with TRBJ1-1; possible D gene TRBD1, 5 bases. Germline V CDR1 and CDR2: MNHNS, SASEGT. The germline V and J ends were trimmed by 7 bases and 0 bases, with 18 bases remaining between them. CDR3 length: 16 amino acids. CDR3 DNA sequence: TGTGCCAGCACCAAGGGGAGCCCTGGAATGAACACTGAAGCTTTCTTT. Protein product: CASTKGSPGMNTEAFF.

The V call is TRBV2, the J call TRBJ2-1; weak D call: TRBD2 (5 bases). Trimming took off 7 bases at V and 4 bases at J, with 11 bases between the two ends. The CDR3 loop spans 13 amino acids. The germline CDR1 and CDR2 sequences are SNHLY and FYNNEI. This CDR3 reads CASNSGAYNEQFF. The CDR3 DNA is TGTGCCAGCAACAGCGGAGCTTACAATGAGCAGTTCTTC.

The rearrangement uses TRBV19 and TRBJ2-3; TRBD2 matches at 8 bases. The germline V gene has CDR1 LNHDA and CDR2 SQIVND (reference sequence). After removal of 3 bases from V and 5 bases from J, the junction contained 4 bases not matched to a gene. CDR3 length: 14 amino acids. The CDR3 nucleotides read TGTGCCAGTAGTATCAGCGGGAGAGGAGATACGCAGTATTTT. Its translation: CASSISGRGDTQYF.

The genes are TRBV28 and TRBJ1-2, with TRBD1 matching 9 bases. The CDR3 runs 15 residues. The trim removed 6 bases at V and 7 bases at J, leaving 12 bases unmatched. Germline V lookup: CDR1 MDHEN, CDR2 SYDVKM. DNA of the CDR3: TGTGCCAGCAGACCGACGTCGGGACAGGGCGCTGGCTACACCTTC. It yields the protein CASRPTSGQGAGYTF.

The rearrangement uses TRBV4-1 and TRBJ2-7, with D perhaps TRBD1 or TRBD2 (6 bases each). Germline CDR1 MGHRA, CDR2 YSYEKL. CDR3 length: 14 amino acids. Trimming removed 0 bases from V and 7 bases from J, with 13 bases in between. CDR3 sequence (DNA): TGCGCCAGCAGCCAAGACCCGGGGGCTCGGGAGCAGTACTTC. This translates into CASSQDPGAREQYF.

This clonotype is a singleton in its sample. The CDR3 spells CASKVGGEYTQYF. The CDR3 DNA follows: TGTGCCAGCAAGGTAGGGGGGGAATATACGCAGTATTTT. The J gene is TRBJ2-3, the V gene TRBV3-1; a weak D match, TRBD2 (7 bases). The CDR3 covers 13 residues. Per the germline V gene, CDR1 is LGHDT and CDR2 is YNNKEL (reference sequence). Trimming pared 7 bases from V and 7 bases from J, leaving 15 bases between.

The rearrangement joins TRBV24-1 to TRBJ2-7; a possible D gene is TRBD2 (5 bases). The CDR3 has 13 residues. Germline CDR1 reads KGHDR; CDR2 reads SFDVKD. V dropped 4 bases and J dropped 3 bases, with 9 bases sitting between them. The CDR3 sequence is CATSDPRGYEQYF. CDR3 nucleotides: TGTGCCACCAGTGACCCCCGGGGCTACGAGCAGTACTTC.

V and J are TRBV20-1 and TRBJ1-5; tentatively, D is TRBD1 (5 bases). CDR1 is DFQATT and CDR2 is SNEGSKA in the germline V gene (reference sequence). Between the trimmed V and J ends, which lost 1 base and 7 bases, there was a span of 11 bases. The length of the CDR3 is 13 residues. The CDR3 DNA sequence: TGCAGTGCTAGAGGGGGGAATGGACAGCCCCAGCATTTT. Its translation is CSARGGNGQPQHF.

The chain recombines TRBV3-1 with TRBJ2-5; TRBD2 might be the D (5 bases). Germline V lookup: CDR1 LGHDT, CDR2 YNNKEL (reference sequence). The CDR3 spans 12 residues. With 4 bases removed from V and 7 bases from J, the gap between germline ends came to 10 bases. The CDR3 sequence: CASSLREGTQYF. CDR3 nucleotide sequence: TGTGCCAGCAGCCTGCGCGAGGGGACCCAGTACTTC.

The chain combines TRBV30 with TRBJ2-1; D unclear. The CDR3 is 13 amino acids. V shed 1 base and J shed 4 bases, with 8 bases lying between them. Germline lookup yields CDR1 GTSNPN and CDR2 SVGIG (reference sequence). The CDR3 loop reads CAWSESVYNEQFF. The CDR3 nucleotides are TGTGCCTGGAGTGAGTCCGTATACAATGAGCAGTTCTTC.

This sequence joins TRBV12-3 or TRBV12-4 and TRBJ2-7; D may be TRBD1 (5 bases). CDR3 length: 14 amino acids. The V end was cut by 3 bases, the J end by 0 bases, with 9 bases between. The CDR3 nucleotides are TGTGCCAGCAGTTTGGGGCGGATCTCCTACGAGCAGTACTTC. It specifies CASSLGRISYEQYF.

This clonotype appeared a single time. This rearrangement joins TRBV30 to TRBJ1-2; D gene ambiguous. The germline V gene encodes CDR1 GTSNPN and CDR2 SVGIG (reference sequence). The CDR3 runs to 12 residues. V shed 0 bases and J shed 4 bases, with 6 bases lying between them. As DNA, the CDR3 is TGTGCCTGGAGTGTAACGAGCTATGGCTACACCTTC. It codes for CAWSVTSYGYTF.

The rearrangement joins TRBV4-1 to TRBJ1-1; TRBD1 matches at 8 bases. Germline CDR1 is MGHRA and CDR2 is YSYEKL. The J segment lost 0 bases and the V segment lost 4 bases, leaving 10 bases of the junction unmatched. The CDR3 has 17 residues. This chain's CDR3 is CASSPGSAGGVNTEAFF. The CDR3 coding sequence is TGCGCCAGCAGCCCAGGCTCGGCAGGGGGCGTGAACACTGAAGCTTTCTTT.